These 3 T cell receptor beta chains were all obtained from the same sample, sequenced in a study of blood T cell repertoires in COVID-19. The repertoire was sequenced with immunoSEQ multiplex PCR; TCRdb's copy has only in-frame clones and lacks some. The data contain almost 400,000 clones, about nine tenths of them seen just once; the ten biggest clones take up less than 2%. The material sequenced was PBMCs or T cells enriched from blood (not recorded which). All receptors derive from a woman aged 30 to 39 who had recovered from COVID-19.

The genes are TRBV5-6 and TRBJ1-2, with D unresolved. Between the trimmed V and J ends, which lost 1 base and 7 bases, there was a span of 11 bases. The germline V gene has CDR1 SGHDT and CDR2 YYEEEE. The CDR3 totals 13 residues. CDR3 nucleotides: TGTGCCAGCAGCTTGAGCGGGCCCAGTGGCTACACCTTC. The encoded protein is CASSLSGPSGYTF.

The chain recombines TRBV5-6 with TRBJ2-7; D call uncertain. There are 12 residues in the CDR3. V was cut by 0 bases and J by 5 bases, with 6 bases left in between. Germline V gives CDR1 SGHDT, CDR2 YYEEEE. Written as DNA, the CDR3 is TGTGCCAGCAGCTTGGCTACCAACGAGCAGTACTTC. Encoded protein: CASSLATNEQYF.

DNA for the CDR3: TGTGCCAGCAAGGGACTTGGGGGGTTGTACAATGAGCAGTTCTTC. Amino acids: CASKGLGGLYNEQFF. The chain carries TRBV9 and TRBJ2-1, with D perhaps matching TRBD2 (6 bases). The CDR3 has 15 amino acids. Looked up from germline, CDR1 is SGDLS and CDR2 is YYNGEE. Trimming stripped 6 bases from V and 4 bases from J, with 17 bases between.